The 6 T cell receptor beta chains given below trace back to one sample, sequenced in a study of identical twins. Via MiXCR, TCRdb re-called the 5' RACE reads, giving one row per CDR3 protein. The sample lists about 190,000 distinct CDR3 sequences, around a sixth seen once, with 40% to 45% in the top ten. The sample also formed part of further work on T cells expressing NK-cell markers.

Sequenced sample: CD8+ T cells sorted from blood. These TCRs come from a woman younger than 30 in good health.

The rearrangement links TRBV9 to TRBJ1-1; 9 bases are a match to TRBD1. The CDR3 is made up of 14 amino acids. Germline-derived CDR1 and CDR2 are SGDLS and YYNGEE. The V and J ends lost 3 bases and 8 bases, in that order; junction bases with no gene match: 8. The CDR3 sequence is CASSAGQGTTEAFF. As DNA, the CDR3 is TGTGCCAGCAGCGCCGGACAGGGGACCACCGAAGCTTTCTTT.

The chain uses TRBV20-1 and TRBJ2-7, with 10 bases lining up with TRBD2. J gave up 2 bases and V 3 bases, and 7 bases lay outside the gene matches. The CDR3 has 15 amino acids. CDR1 is DFQATT, CDR2 SNEGSKA, per germline (reference sequence). CDR3 DNA sequence: TGCAGTGCTAGGGGAGGACTAGCGGACCCCTACGAGCAGTACTTC. Residues: CSARGGLADPYEQYF.

The chain recombines TRBV27 with TRBJ2-1; D is uncertain. V lost 6 bases and J 0 bases, leaving 12 bases between the germline ends. CDR1 is MNHEY and CDR2 is SMNVEV in the germline V gene (reference sequence). The CDR3 loop spans 15 amino acids. The CDR3 DNA is TGTGCCAGCAGCCTCACCCGTAGCTCCTACAATGAGCAGTTCTTC. It yields the protein CASSLTRSSYNEQFF.

The chain joins TRBV10-3 to TRBJ2-2, with 12 positions matching TRBD2. Germline trimming cut 2 bases from V and 2 bases from J; bases unmatched to any gene: 3. Germline V CDR1 and CDR2: ENHRY, SYGVKD. The CDR3 sequence is 17 residues long. CDR3 sequence: CAISEGLAGLNTGELFF. CDR3 in DNA: TGTGCCATCAGTGAGGGACTAGCGGGACTCAACACCGGGGAGCTGTTTTTT.

The rearrangement uses TRBV9 and TRBJ2-1, with TRBD2 matching over 9 bases. The V segment lost 4 bases and the J segment 4 bases; nucleotides outside the gene matches: 3. From germline, CDR1 is SGDLS and CDR2 YYNGEE. CDR3 length equals 14 residues. Here the CDR3 reads CASSKAGGYNEQFF. Here the CDR3 DNA reads TGTGCCAGCAGCAAAGCGGGGGGTTACAATGAGCAGTTCTTC.

This clonotype was seen only a few times. The chain couples TRBV13 to TRBJ1-1; the D is unclear. Germline V CDR1 and CDR2: PRHDT, FYEKMQ (reference sequence). The CDR3 has 13 amino acids. Between the trimmed V and J ends, which lost 4 bases and 6 bases, there was a span of 12 bases. The CDR3 loop reads CASSSGGEPEAFF. In nucleotides, the CDR3 is TGTGCCAGCAGCTCTGGCGGGGAGCCTGAAGCTTTCTTT.